Presented here are 14 T cell receptor beta chains from one specimen sequenced in a study of shared clonotypes between healthy human individuals. Clones were sequenced by immunoSEQ multiplex PCR, and TCRdb holds only the in-frame ones, with some missing. Of some 700,000 clones in the sample, about nine tenths were seen once. Sequenced sample: memory CD8+ T cells from PBMCs. Subset here: CD45RO+ cells pooled with CCR7-negative TemRA cells. These receptors all stem from a man aged 18 to 30 in good health. Some clones in this sample may be carry-over from other donors' samples.

The genes are TRBV27 and TRBJ1-1; no definite D call. The V and J ends lost 5 bases and 0 bases respectively, with 19 bases between them. The CDR3 runs 17 residues. The germline CDR1 and CDR2 sequences are MNHEY and SMNVEV (reference sequence). The DNA of the CDR3 is TGTGCCAGCAGTATAAACAGTGGGCGTTCGGTGAACACTGAAGCTTTCTTT. It codes for CASSINSGRSVNTEAFF.

The chain links TRBV29-1 to TRBJ2-3; no definite D call. V lost 1 base, J lost 5 bases, and 7 bases lay in between. CDR3 length: 12 amino acids. In germline, CDR1 is SQVTM, CDR2 ANQGSEA. The CDR3 sequence is CSVEGFGDTQYF. In DNA form, the CDR3 reads TGCAGCGTTGAAGGCTTCGGAGATACGCAGTATTTT.

The chain has TRBV14 and TRBJ2-7; tentatively, D is TRBD1 (6 bases). V was shortened by 1 base and J by 3 bases, with 13 bases between the two germline ends. The CDR3 contains 15 residues. The V gene's germline CDR1 is SGHDN and CDR2 FVKESK. CDR3 protein: CASSQVRDKRYEQYF. CDR3 in DNA: TGTGCCAGCAGCCAAGTGAGGGACAAGCGCTACGAGCAGTACTTC.

The chain couples TRBV27 to TRBJ2-1; possible D gene TRBD1, 6 bases. Trimming took off 7 bases at V and 0 bases at J, with 10 bases between the two ends. Germline assignment: CDR1 MNHEY and CDR2 SMNVEV (reference sequence). The CDR3 runs to 14 residues. CDR3 sequence reads: CASTQTGSYNEQFF. CDR3 coding DNA: TGTGCCAGCACCCAGACAGGCTCCTACAATGAGCAGTTCTTC.

The V and J genes are TRBV7-2 and TRBJ1-2, with D hard to call. Germline lookup yields CDR1 SGHTA and CDR2 FQGNSA. This CDR3 comprises 14 residues. V shed 2 bases and J shed 0 bases, with 7 bases lying between them. CDR3 residues: CASSLLGTNYGYTF. CDR3 coding DNA: TGTGCCAGCAGCTTATTAGGGACTAACTATGGCTACACCTTC.

The genes are TRBV4-1 and TRBJ2-5; a possible D gene is TRBD1 (5 bases). V was cut by 4 bases and J by 0 bases, with 21 bases left in between. The CDR3 contains 18 residues. The germline CDR1 and CDR2 sequences are MGHRA and YSYEKL. In DNA form, the CDR3 reads TGCGCCAGCAGCCTTTACTGGGGCAAACTCGTCCACCAAGAGACCCAGTACTTC. Translating it yields CASSLYWGKLVHQETQYF.

The chain has TRBV15 and TRBJ1-3; D gene unclear. The length of the CDR3 is 15 residues. The V gene's germline CDR1 is LNHNV and CDR2 YYDKDF (reference sequence). Trimming pared 4 bases from V and 2 bases from J, leaving 12 bases between. CDR3 bases: TGTGCCACCAGCAACGGACGGAGCGCTGGAAACACCATATATTTT. Protein: CATSNGRSAGNTIYF.

This sequence joins TRBV28 and TRBJ2-7; unclear D gene. This CDR3 spans 15 amino acids. Germline V gene sequence: CDR1 MDHEN, CDR2 SYDVKM. The V gene lost 6 bases and the J gene lost 0 bases, with 15 bases spanning the gap. CDR3 bases: TGTGCCAGCAGACCCCCGGGCAGCTTCTCCTACGAGCAGTACTTC. Translated: CASRPPGSFSYEQYF. Drawing the rest from reference TRBV28 and TRBJ2-7, the complete variable domain is DVKVTQSSRYLVKRTGEKVFLECVQDMDHENMFWYRQDPGLGLRLIYFSYDVKMKEKGDIPEGYSVSREKKERFSLILESASTNQTSMYLCASRPPGSFSYEQYFGPGTRLTVT.

The chain joins TRBV25-1 to TRBJ2-5, with 9 nucleotides matching TRBD1. The CDR3 loop spans 16 amino acids. Looked up from germline, CDR1 is MGHDK and CDR2 is SYGVNS. The V segment lost 5 bases and the J segment 10 bases; nucleotides outside the gene matches: 17. The DNA for the CDR3 is TGTGCCAGCAGTACCCACCGGACAGGGGCTCGCCAAATCCAGTACTTC. Translated: CASSTHRTGARQIQYF.

The gene calls are TRBV5-4 and TRBJ2-7; 9 bases are a match to TRBD2. The germline V gene has CDR1 SGHNT and CDR2 YYREEE (reference sequence). The J segment lost 3 bases and the V segment lost 0 bases, leaving 10 bases of the junction unmatched. The CDR3 has 17 amino acids. The CDR3 here is CASSLGLAGTLNYEQYF. The DNA of the CDR3 is TGTGCCAGCAGCTTGGGCCTAGCGGGGACCCTGAACTACGAGCAGTACTTC.

This chain joins TRBV7-9 and TRBJ2-4; no clear D. Germline V gene sequence: CDR1 SEHNR, CDR2 FQNEAQ (reference sequence). V lost 5 bases and J 0 bases, leaving 11 bases between the germline ends. CDR3 length equals 15 residues. The CDR3 DNA reads as TGTGCCAGCAGCCCCCGGGTACTAGCCAAAAACATTCAGTACTTC. Translation: CASSPRVLAKNIQYF.

This chain links TRBV4-1 with TRBJ1-3, with D possibly being TRBD1 (5 bases). This CDR3 is 16 amino acids long. Trimming stripped 4 bases from V and 0 bases from J, with 13 bases between. In germline, CDR1 is MGHRA, CDR2 YSYEKL. This CDR3 reads CASSPAGTHSGNTIYF. CDR3 DNA: TGCGCCAGCAGCCCCGCAGGGACCCACTCTGGAAACACCATATATTTT.

This chain joins TRBV7-9 and TRBJ2-5; 12 bases are shared with TRBD2. The CDR3 totals 15 residues. Germline V gives CDR1 SEHNR, CDR2 FQNEAQ (reference sequence). Unmatched junction bases numbered 4, after V lost 3 bases and J lost 5 bases. This CDR3 reads CASSFSSGRGETQYF. The CDR3, as DNA: TGTGCCAGCAGCTTTTCTAGCGGGAGGGGGGAGACCCAGTACTTC.

The chain employs TRBV15 and TRBJ2-2; D is possibly TRBD2 (6 bases). This CDR3 has 15 residues. CDR1 and CDR2 (germline): LNHNV, YYDKDF (reference sequence). V dropped 3 bases and J dropped 8 bases, with 16 bases sitting between them. Written as DNA, the CDR3 is TGTGCCACCAGCAGCGAAGCACTAGCATCGGGGGAGCTGTTTTTT. Translating it yields CATSSEALASGELFF.